The 13 T cell receptor beta chains below all came from one sample that was sequenced in a study of identical twins. TCRdb independently ran MiXCR on the 5' RACE reads; one entry per CDR3 protein. The sample includes under 300,000 distinct CDR3 sequences, more than 9.5% of them seen just once. This sample was shared with a second study, whose subject was yellow fever vaccine responses in identical twins.

Sequences were obtained from memory (CD45RO+) T cells sorted from blood. Receptors originate from a woman in her late teens or twenties in good health.

This clonotype showed up just a few times. V is TRBV2 and J is TRBJ1-1, with 7 bases matching TRBD1. There are 13 residues in the CDR3. Per germline, CDR1 SNHLY and CDR2 FYNNEI. J gave up 4 bases and V 5 bases, and 4 bases lay outside the gene matches. CDR3 amino acids: CASSKQGSTEAFF. The CDR3 region has the DNA TGTGCCAGCAGTAAACAGGGGAGCACTGAAGCTTTCTTT.

This clonotype was recorded a few times. The V call is TRBV13, the J call TRBJ2-2; D gene uncertain. Germline values: CDR1 PRHDT, CDR2 FYEKMQ (reference sequence). This CDR3 is built from 16 residues. V was cut by 4 bases and J by 4 bases, with 16 bases left in between. The CDR3, as DNA: TGTGCCAGCAGCTCAGATTATCGGGTAGCCACCGGGGAGCTGTTTTTT. Protein: CASSSDYRVATGELFF.

This clonotype showed up just a few times. This rearrangement joins TRBV5-1 to TRBJ2-7; TRBD2 aligns across 13 bases. The CDR3 loop spans 15 amino acids. Germline V CDR1 and CDR2: SGHRS, YFSETQ. Losses at the gene ends were 5 bases for V and 11 bases for J; bases not matched to a gene: 13. The chain's CDR3 is CASRTGTSGVPWEYF. The CDR3 coding sequence is TGCGCCAGCAGGACCGGGACTAGCGGGGTACCGTGGGAGTACTTC.

The genes are TRBV5-1 and TRBJ2-1; 9 positions agree with TRBD1. From germline, CDR1 is SGHRS and CDR2 YFSETQ. V dropped 0 bases and J dropped 3; count of bases not matched to a gene: 4. This CDR3 is 16 amino acids long. The CDR3 nucleotides are TGCGCCAGCAGCTTGGGCACGGGACAGGGCTACAATGAGCAGTTCTTC. It encodes CASSLGTGQGYNEQFF.

This clonotype came up a few times. The junction does not match germline at one end; this may be a read error. This rearrangement joins TRBV7-8 to TRBJ2-7, with D perhaps TRBD2 (5 bases). The CDR3 contains 14 residues. The germline CDR1 and CDR2 sequences are SGHVS and FQNEAQ. Written as DNA, the CDR3 is TGTGCCAGCAGCTTAGCTGCAAGAACCCCGGGGTTCCACTTC. Translation gives CASSLAARTPGFHF.

This clonotype was counted a few times. The genes are TRBV6-2 or TRBV6-3 and TRBJ1-1; D is unclear. Trimming stripped 8 bases from V and 7 bases from J, with 14 bases between. Germline V CDR1 and CDR2: MNHEY, SVGEGT. The CDR3 runs to 12 residues. The CDR3 DNA sequence: TGTGCCAGCCGTGTGTCCACGGGTGAAGCTTTCTTT. This translates into CASRVSTGEAFF.

This clonotype has a count of ten or more. Written as DNA, the CDR3 is TGTGCCAGCAGCTCGGGACAGGGATCCTACAATGAGCAGTTCTTC. It codes for CASSSGQGSYNEQFF. V gene TRBV13 combines with J gene TRBJ2-1, with 9 nucleotides matching TRBD1. Germline CDR1 PRHDT, CDR2 FYEKMQ (reference sequence). After removal of 4 bases from V and 1 base from J, the junction contained 2 bases not matched to a gene. CDR3 length: 15 residues.

This sequence joins TRBV12-3 or TRBV12-4 and TRBJ2-1, with unresolved D. The ends were cut back, 3 bases at V and 5 bases at J, with 11 bases in the middle. The CDR3 runs to 14 residues. CDR3 sequence (DNA): TGTGCCAGCAGTTTTCGAGCTTTGAACAATGAGCAGTTCTTC. Its protein is CASSFRALNNEQFF.

This clonotype was seen a handful of times. The chain recombines TRBV7-8 with TRBJ2-7; the D gene could be TRBD1 or TRBD2 (5 bases each). Germline lookup yields CDR1 SGHVS and CDR2 FQNEAQ. The V end lost 0 bases, the J end lost 2 bases, and 14 bases lay between the germline ends. This CDR3 has 16 amino acids. The CDR3 region has the DNA TGTGCCAGCAGCTTAGCGACGTTGCAGGGAGCCTACGAGCAGTACTTC. Translation gives CASSLATLQGAYEQYF.

This clonotype turned up a few times. This chain connects TRBV5-5 to TRBJ1-2; 7 bases map to TRBD1. CDR3 length: 13 residues. V lost 7 bases, J lost 1 base, and 4 bases stayed unmatched. Germline CDR1 reads SGHKS; CDR2 reads YYEKEE (reference sequence). In nucleotides, the CDR3 is TGTGCCAGCCGGGACAGCTTTAACTATGGCTACACCTTC. It is translated as CASRDSFNYGYTF.

This sequence joins TRBV29-1 and TRBJ1-1; perhaps TRBD1 as D (5 bases). Germline CDR1 reads SQVTM; CDR2 reads ANQGSEA. The CDR3 has 14 amino acids. V shed 7 bases and J shed 2 bases, with 17 bases lying between them. The DNA of the CDR3 is TGCAGCGCTATCCGGTGGGGGACCAACACTGAAGCTTTCTTT. Its translation is CSAIRWGTNTEAFF.

The genes are TRBV20-1 and TRBJ2-3; the match to TRBD2 covers 9 bases. The CDR3 consists of 16 residues. Germline trimming cut 1 base from V and 5 bases from J; bases unmatched to any gene: 10. CDR1 DFQATT and CDR2 SNEGSKA come from the germline V gene (reference sequence). CDR3 in amino acids: CSARVLASGTEDTQYF. CDR3 nucleotides: TGCAGTGCTAGAGTTCTGGCTAGCGGGACGGAAGATACGCAGTATTTT.

The chain links TRBV14 to TRBJ1-1; D is perhaps TRBD1 (6 bases). V was clipped by 7 bases and J by 0 bases, with 12 bases between them. CDR3 length equals 14 residues. Germline V gene lookup returns CDR1 SGHDN and CDR2 FVKESK. CDR3 loop: CASKRQAMNTEAFF. In nucleotides, the CDR3 is TGTGCCAGCAAAAGACAGGCGATGAACACTGAAGCTTTCTTT.